One sample yielded the 30 T cell receptor beta chains listed below, sequenced in a study of cytotoxic CD8 clonotypes in ibrutinib-treated CLL. Only in-frame clones appear in the TCRdb table, and some are missing; sequencing was by immunoSEQ multiplex PCR. The repertoire has around 140,000 clones, about 76% of them found once; the top ten carry around 4.9%. Here the sequenced sample was PBMCs, taken after 24 months of ibrutinib treatment. The receptors were gathered from a human donor with chronic lymphocytic leukemia.

The chain carries TRBV7-8 and TRBJ2-2; 8 bases map to TRBD2. V was pared by 5 bases and J by 5 bases, with 10 bases of the junction left unmatched. Germline V CDR1 and CDR2: SGHVS, FQNEAQ. The CDR3 is 16 amino acids. CDR3 in amino acids: CASSPRAGAGTGELFF. CDR3 nucleotide sequence: TGTGCCAGCAGCCCCCGAGCGGGGGCGGGGACCGGGGAGCTGTTTTTT.

This clone appeared a few times. The genes are TRBV7-3 and TRBJ2-5; D not certain. From germline, CDR1 is SGHTA and CDR2 FQGTGA. The CDR3 sequence is 13 residues long. With 2 bases removed from V and 3 bases from J, the gap between germline ends came to 7 bases. The CDR3 nucleotides are TGTGCCAGCAGCTTAGGGGAAAAAGAGACCCAGTACTTC. Protein product: CASSLGEKETQYF.

The V gene is TRBV11-2, the J gene TRBJ2-3, with 13 nucleotides matching TRBD2. CDR3 length equals 17 residues. Germline values: CDR1 SGHAT, CDR2 FQNNGV. After removal of 3 bases from V and 4 bases from J, the junction contained 7 bases not matched to a gene. The CDR3 protein is CASSFPGLAGVSDTQYF. Here the CDR3 DNA reads TGTGCCAGCAGCTTCCCCGGACTAGCGGGAGTGTCAGATACGCAGTATTTT.

As concerns this clone: Other nucleotide sequences from this sample produce the same CDR3. The chain combines TRBV6-6 with TRBJ1-1, with D perhaps matching TRBD1 (5 bases). V lost 2 bases and J 2 bases, leaving 9 bases between the germline ends. Germline V gene sequence: CDR1 MNHNY, CDR2 SVGAGI (reference sequence). This CDR3 is 14 amino acids long. The CDR3 protein is CASSYGTVNTEAFF. CDR3 in DNA: TGTGCCAGCAGTTACGGGACGGTTAACACTGAAGCTTTCTTT.

The genes are TRBV7-3 and TRBJ2-2; a possible D gene is TRBD2 (6 bases). Per the germline V gene, CDR1 is SGHTA and CDR2 is FQGTGA. The length of the CDR3 is 12 residues. The V end was cut by 8 bases, the J end by 6 bases, with 10 bases between. The CDR3 spells CASAPGAGELFF. The CDR3 bases are TGTGCCAGCGCCCCGGGGGCCGGGGAGCTGTTTTTT.

This sequence joins TRBV30 and TRBJ2-3; D gene unclear. Germline lookup yields CDR1 GTSNPN and CDR2 SVGIG (reference sequence). V was shortened by 2 bases and J by 3 bases, with 3 bases between the two germline ends. This CDR3 comprises 11 residues. The CDR3 region is CAWSRTDTQYF. The CDR3 nucleotides read TGTGCCTGGAGTCGGACAGATACGCAGTATTTT. The variable domain in full, completed from reference TRBV30 and TRBJ2-3, reads SQTIHQWPATLVQPVGSPLSLECTVEGTSNPNLYWYRQAAGRGLQLLFYSVGIGQISSEVPQNLSASRPQDRQFILSSKKLLLSDSGFYLCAWSRTDTQYFGPGTRLTVL.

This clone was detected a few times. The chain couples TRBV18 to TRBJ2-3; no definite D call. The CDR3 sequence is 12 residues long. V was shortened by 3 bases and J by 1 base, with 2 bases between the two germline ends. Germline V gene data show CDR1 as KGHSH and CDR2 as LQKENI. As DNA, the CDR3 is TGTGCCAGCTCACCGCGCACAGATACGCAGTATTTT. Its translation is CASSPRTDTQYF.

The rearrangement uses TRBV14 and TRBJ2-7; the match to TRBD2 covers 9 bases. With 7 bases clipped from V and 2 bases from J, the junction kept 6 bases outside the gene matches. CDR3 length equals 14 residues. Germline loops: CDR1 SGHDN, CDR2 FVKESK. The CDR3 region has the DNA TGTGCCAGCAAGTCGATAGCGGGGGCCTACGAGCAGTACTTC. Its protein product is CASKSIAGAYEQYF. Combining the CDR3 with reference TRBV14 and TRBJ2-7 gives the whole variable domain EAGVTQFPSHSVIEKGQTVTLRCDPISGHDNLYWYRRVMGKEIKFLLHFVKESKQDESGMPNNRFLAERTGGTYSTLKVQPAELEDSGVYFCASKSIAGAYEQYFGPGTRLTVT.

This clone has just a few counts. V is TRBV5-5 and J is TRBJ2-7, with D perhaps assigned TRBD1 or TRBD2 (5 bases each). Germline CDR1 is SGHKS and CDR2 is YYEKEE (reference sequence). The V and J ends lost 0 bases and 12 bases respectively, with 13 bases between them. This CDR3 spans 12 amino acids. The DNA for the CDR3 is TGTGCCAGCAGCTTGGTGGGGGAATTTCGGTACTTC. Amino acids: CASSLVGEFRYF. The variable domain in full, completed from reference TRBV5-5 and TRBJ2-7, reads DAGVTQSPTHLIKTRGQQVTLRCSPISGHKSVSWYQQVLGQGPQFIFQYYEKEERGRGNFPDRFSARQFPNYSSELNVNALLLGDSALYLCASSLVGEFRYFGPGTRLTVT.

The chain is built from TRBV19 and TRBJ1-1, with a tentative D call TRBD1 (5 bases). Between the trimmed V and J ends, which lost 8 bases and 3 bases, there was a span of 10 bases. The CDR3 consists of 12 residues. Germline CDR1 and CDR2: LNHDA and SQIVND (reference sequence). The CDR3 region is CASSPGDTEAFF. In DNA form, the CDR3 reads TGTGCCAGTTCCCCGGGGGACACTGAAGCTTTCTTT.

This rearrangement joins TRBV6-5 to TRBJ1-5; a weak D match, TRBD1 (5 bases). This CDR3 is built from 15 residues. Germline lookup yields CDR1 MNHEY and CDR2 SVGAGI. Deletions cut 2 bases from V and 6 bases from J, with 14 bases between. The CDR3 region has the DNA TGTGCCAGCAGTTACGGCTATGGGGGGGTTCAGCCCCAGCATTTT. Protein sequence: CASSYGYGGVQPQHF.

The rearrangement joins TRBV6-1 to TRBJ1-5; no firm D call. Germline V lookup: CDR1 MNHNS, CDR2 SASEGT. Trimming stripped 4 bases from V and 6 bases from J, with 10 bases between. CDR3 length: 13 amino acids. The CDR3 reads CASSGQKGQPQHF. The CDR3 DNA reads as TGTGCCAGCAGTGGCCAGAAGGGTCAGCCCCAGCATTTT.

This clone was picked up one time. This same CDR3 is encoded by further DNA sequences in the sample. V gene TRBV28 combines with J gene TRBJ2-3; D gene unclear. CDR3 length: 13 amino acids. Germline V gene lookup returns CDR1 MDHEN and CDR2 SYDVKM. Trimming removed 3 bases at V and 1 base at J, with 5 bases between. The CDR3 here is CASSLGGTDTQYF. The CDR3 DNA reads as TGTGCCAGCAGTTTGGGCGGCACAGATACGCAGTATTTT.

J is TRBJ2-5 and V is TRBV5-6; D call uncertain. The CDR3 extends over 11 amino acids. Germline CDR1 SGHDT, CDR2 YYEEEE. V was pared by 2 bases and J by 5 bases, with 4 bases between. CDR3 coding DNA: TGTGCCAGCAGCTTTGCGGAGACCCAGTACTTC. This gives the protein CASSFAETQYF.

The chain employs TRBV11-2 and TRBJ1-1, with D possibly being TRBD1 (5 bases). V lost 4 bases, J lost 7 bases, and 7 bases lay in between. CDR3 length equals 11 residues. Germline V gives CDR1 SGHAT, CDR2 FQNNGV. The DNA of the CDR3 is TGTGCCAGCAGCTCGGGACTTGAAGCTTTCTTT. Translation: CASSSGLEAFF.

The V and J genes are TRBV7-6 and TRBJ1-1; D is ambiguous. This CDR3 is built from 14 residues. With 1 base removed from V and 4 bases from J, the gap between germline ends came to 10 bases. Germline loops: CDR1 SGHVS, CDR2 FNYEAQ. Here the CDR3 reads CASSLVGMGTEAFF. The CDR3 DNA reads TGTGCCAGCAGCTTAGTGGGTATGGGCACTGAAGCTTTCTTT.

The chain employs TRBV5-1 and TRBJ2-6; unclear D gene. V dropped 3 bases and J dropped 0 bases, with 10 bases sitting between them. The CDR3 contains 16 residues. In germline, CDR1 is SGHRS, CDR2 YFSETQ. CDR3 coding DNA: TGCGCCAGCAGCTCCCTCCTAGGCTCTGGGGCCAACGTCCTGACTTTC. Protein sequence: CASSSLLGSGANVLTF. Looking up the rest from reference TRBV5-1 and TRBJ2-6 gives the full variable domain: KAGVTQTPRYLIKTRGQQVTLSCSPISGHRSVSWYQQTPGQGLQFLFEYFSETQRNKGNFPGRFSGRQFSNSRSEMNVSTLELGDSALYLCASSSLLGSGANVLTFGAGSRLTVL.

Comment on this clone: This specimen includes other DNA sequences encoding the same CDR3. The rearrangement links TRBV30 to TRBJ2-5; D is possibly TRBD2 (7 bases). This CDR3 contains 14 residues. V dropped 0 bases and J dropped 5 bases, with 13 bases sitting between them. The V gene's germline CDR1 is GTSNPN and CDR2 SVGIG (reference sequence). CDR3 in amino acids: CAWSVMGGRETQYF. DNA of the CDR3: TGTGCCTGGAGTGTAATGGGGGGGCGGGAGACCCAGTACTTC.

The rearrangement joins TRBV7-2 to TRBJ1-6; D perhaps matches TRBD1 (5 bases). The CDR3 sequence is 15 residues long. Trimming cost V 5 bases and J 6 bases, with 14 bases left between them. In germline, CDR1 is SGHTA, CDR2 FQGNSA. The CDR3 spells CASSPWGVGNSPLHF. For the CDR3, the DNA is TGTGCCAGCAGCCCCTGGGGCGTAGGTAATTCACCCCTCCACTTT.

A few counts support this clone. Written as DNA, the CDR3 is TGTGCCAGCAGCCAACGACCACCAGATACGCAGTATTTT. Encoded protein: CASSQRPPDTQYF. This rearrangement joins TRBV7-6 to TRBJ2-3; D is ambiguous. The CDR3 covers 13 residues. CDR1 is SGHVS and CDR2 is FNYEAQ in the germline V gene. The ends were cut back, 5 bases at V and 4 bases at J, with 10 bases in the middle.

The chain joins TRBV1 to TRBJ1-2; TRBD1 is the table's D call and was not checked against the DNA. TRBV1 is a known pseudogene. CDR3 length equals 15 residues. CDR3 nucleotides: TGCACCAGCAGCCACCTCGTCACAGGGGGTTGGGGCTACACCTTC. This codes for CTSSHLVTGGWGYTF.

The CDR3 DNA reads as TGTGCCAGCAGCCAAGATTTTCAGGGCCGGTTCTATAATTCACCCCTCCACTTT. Translating gives CASSQDFQGRFYNSPLHF. V is TRBV4-2 and J is TRBJ1-6, with D perhaps matching TRBD1 (5 bases). This CDR3 spans 18 amino acids. Germline V gene data show CDR1 as LGHNA and CDR2 as YNFKEQ. Between the trimmed V and J ends, which lost 0 bases and 3 bases, there was a span of 15 bases.

This clone has a single count. The rearrangement links TRBV5-4 to TRBJ2-7, with D perhaps given as TRBD1 or TRBD2 (5 bases each). Trimming cost V 4 bases and J 3 bases, with 8 bases left between them. The CDR3 sequence is 12 residues long. The germline V gene has CDR1 SGHNT and CDR2 YYREEE (reference sequence). This CDR3 is CASSRDGYEQYF. In DNA form, the CDR3 reads TGTGCCAGCAGCCGGGACGGCTACGAGCAGTACTTC.

The CDR3 protein is CSVLAGPYNEQFF. The CDR3, as DNA: TGCAGCGTTCTAGCGGGCCCTTACAATGAGCAGTTCTTC. This chain uses TRBV29-1 with TRBJ2-1; 8 bases align to TRBD2. Germline values: CDR1 SQVTM, CDR2 ANQGSEA. After removal of 5 bases from V and 4 bases from J, the junction contained 4 bases not matched to a gene. The CDR3 consists of 13 residues.

The chain joins TRBV19 to TRBJ2-3; 9 bases are a match to TRBD2. This CDR3 is 13 amino acids long. J was trimmed by 8 bases and V by 4 bases; bases with no gene match: 4. Germline V gene lookup returns CDR1 LNHDA and CDR2 SQIVND (reference sequence). CDR3 DNA: TGTGCCAGTAGTACTAGCGGGGAGGGTACGCAGTATTTT. Amino acid sequence: CASSTSGEGTQYF.

The chain combines TRBV5-1 with TRBJ2-7, with D perhaps given as TRBD1 or TRBD2 (5 bases each). V was cut by 4 bases and J by 2 bases, with 13 bases left in between. Germline loops: CDR1 SGHRS, CDR2 YFSETQ. The CDR3 has 14 amino acids. CDR3 in amino acids: CASSPRGLPYEQYF. The CDR3 DNA reads as TGCGCCAGCAGCCCCCGGGGCCTCCCCTACGAGCAGTACTTC.

The chain couples TRBV10-3 to TRBJ2-5, with 7 bases matching TRBD1. V trimming: 4 bases; J trimming: 2 bases; junction bases outside the gene matches: 7. From germline, CDR1 is ENHRY and CDR2 SYGVKD. This CDR3 spans 15 amino acids. In DNA, the CDR3 is TGTGCCATCAGTGGTACAGGGGTAGGGCAAGAGACCCAGTACTTC. It specifies CAISGTGVGQETQYF.

The V gene is TRBV27, the J gene TRBJ1-2; D is unclear. The CDR3 is 15 residues long. Germline loops: CDR1 MNHEY, CDR2 SMNVEV (reference sequence). V was cut by 3 bases and J by 8 bases, with 19 bases left in between. CDR3 nucleotide sequence: TGTGCCAGCAGTTTTGTGAGGGCCCCCGGGCAGGGCTACACCTTC. As protein: CASSFVRAPGQGYTF.

This rearrangement joins TRBV19 to TRBJ1-3, with D unclear. V lost 6 bases and J 4 bases, leaving 10 bases between the germline ends. Germline CDR1 reads LNHDA; CDR2 reads SQIVND (reference sequence). The CDR3 totals 13 residues. The CDR3 DNA is TGTGCCAGTAGCCCTGGGGTCGGAAACACCATATATTTT. It translates to CASSPGVGNTIYF.

The chain has TRBV7-2 and TRBJ2-7; tentative D call: TRBD2 (7 bases). The CDR3 totals 15 residues. Germline V lookup: CDR1 SGHTA, CDR2 FQGNSA. V lost 4 bases and J lost 2, with 15 bases in between. CDR3: CASSSGAGAPYEQYF. The DNA of the CDR3 is TGTGCCAGCAGCTCTGGGGCGGGGGCCCCCTACGAGCAGTACTTC.